The T cell receptor (beta chain) under discussion was sequenced for a study of Graves' ophthalmopathy and Graves' hyperthyroidism. Researchers took RNA transcripts and amplified TCR beta CDR3 regions from them. RT-PCR was first run with HTBI primers, then multiplex PCR in a second round. TCRdb re-called the multiplex PCR reads through MiXCR, storing one row per CDR3 protein. Found here are 300,000 to 400,000 distinct CDR3 sequences, 17% of them singletons; the top ten hold 10% to 15%. Trimming took off 5 bases at V and 5 bases at J, with 15 bases between the two ends. The CDR3 extends over 14 amino acids. Germline loops: CDR1 MDHEN, CDR2 SYDVKM.

The chain links TRBV28 to TRBJ2-5; D is possibly TRBD1 (6 bases). This receptor was obtained from an adult man with Graves' ophthalmopathy. The sequenced sample consisted of peripheral blood. The CDR3 sequence is CASSNQGSDETQYF. Written as DNA, the CDR3 is TGTGCCAGCAGTAATCAGGGGAGCGACGAGACCCAGTACTTC.